This entry concerns a single T cell receptor beta chain. CDR3 size: 15 residues. CDR1 MNHNS and CDR2 SASEGT come from the germline V gene. The ends were cut back, 6 bases at V and 13 bases at J, with 25 bases in the middle. These data are taken from a study of blood T cells in healthy people across ages. A second PCR, run for 7 to 11 cycles, used a sample-barcoded 5' primer plus a J-beta primer mix. TCRdb processed the 5' RACE reads anew with MiXCR; each CDR3 protein has one entry. The table lists approximately 960,000 distinct CDR3 sequences, approximately 32% of them singletons. Another study also made use of these data, one on T cells of mothers and their children. This second report adds: Per mother, over 10 million TCR beta CDR3 reads were obtained; per child, 2.5 million to 3.5 million.

The chain uses TRBV6-1 and TRBJ2-4, with D perhaps being TRBD1 or TRBD2 (5 bases each). Sequenced sample: blood. The clonotype was recovered from a woman in her thirties or forties in good health. The CDR3 DNA reads as TGTGCCAGCAGCGAGGGGTTTGGCCCCGCGGAGGAGCAGTACTTC. Amino acid sequence: CASSEGFGPAEEQYF.